These 23 T cell receptor beta chains came from one sample sequenced in a study of cytomegalovirus exposure and HLA in healthy donors. Vbeta (60) and Jbeta (13) primers were used in the PCR. Repertoires were generated with immunoSEQ multiplex PCR, while TCRdb's copy carries only in-frame clones and drops some. The table has 120,000 or so clones, approximately 80% seen once. Source material: PBMCs. The receptors were sampled from a man under 40 in good health and CMV-seronegative.

V usage is TRBV4-1 and J usage is TRBJ2-7; D is uncertain. The length of the CDR3 is 11 residues. In germline, CDR1 is MGHRA, CDR2 YSYEKL. V dropped 5 bases and J dropped 6 bases, with 8 bases sitting between them. In DNA, the CDR3 is TGCGCCAGCAGCGAGTCTAGCGAGCAGTACTTC. This translates into CASSESSEQYF.

The table lists this clone with a few counts. V usage is TRBV20-1 and J usage is TRBJ1-4; TRBD1 matches 7 bases. The CDR3 sequence is 11 residues long. The germline gives CDR1 DFQATT, CDR2 SNEGSKA (reference sequence). The V segment lost 7 bases and the J segment 4 bases; nucleotides outside the gene matches: 0. CDR3 DNA sequence: TGCAGTGGGGACAGTAATGAAAAACTGTTTTTT. Translated, it gives CSGDSNEKLFF.

This rearrangement joins TRBV7-6 to TRBJ2-7, with 7 bases aligning to TRBD1. V was clipped by 5 bases and J by 3 bases; unmatched bases: 13. Germline CDR1 reads SGHVS; CDR2 reads FNYEAQ. The CDR3 totals 16 residues. The CDR3 coding sequence is TGTGCCAGCAGCCCCCGACGGACAGGCGCTTTCTACGAGCAGTACTTC. Translation: CASSPRRTGAFYEQYF.

J is TRBJ2-5 and V is TRBV5-1; 12 nucleotides agree with TRBD2. The DNA end is more similar to TRBJ2-7, so the J call may be wrong. This CDR3 is 17 amino acids long. Germline CDR1 and CDR2: SGHRS and YFSETQ. The DNA for the CDR3 is TGCGCCAGCAGCGGAGCCCCGACTAGCGGGAGCGGCTACGAGCAGTACTTC. The encoded protein is CASSGAPTSGSGYEQYF.

The rearrangement uses TRBV27 and TRBJ2-7; 9 nucleotides align to TRBD2. CDR1 is MNHEY and CDR2 is SMNVEV in the germline V gene (reference sequence). With 6 bases clipped from V and 4 bases from J, the junction kept 7 bases outside the gene matches. This CDR3 contains 14 residues. This chain's CDR3 is CASSPKAGGYEQYF. CDR3 DNA sequence: TGTGCCAGCAGCCCGAAGGCGGGGGGGTACGAGCAGTACTTC.

The chain employs TRBV9 and TRBJ1-1; TRBD1 might be the D (5 bases). This CDR3 is built from 13 residues. The V gene lost 3 bases and the J gene lost 1 base, with 7 bases spanning the gap. The germline V gene has CDR1 SGDLS and CDR2 YYNGEE. CDR3 region: CASSADRNTEAFF. The CDR3 region has the DNA TGTGCCAGCAGCGCAGACAGGAACACTGAAGCTTTCTTT.

CDR3 amino acids: CASSPDTGGETQYF. In nucleotides, the CDR3 is TGTGCCAGCAGCCCGGATACGGGGGGAGAGACCCAGTACTTC. The V call is TRBV9, the J call TRBJ2-5; TRBD2 agrees at 7 bases. The CDR3 is made up of 14 amino acids. CDR1 and CDR2 from the germline V gene are SGDLS and YYNGEE. The J segment lost 4 bases and the V segment lost 4 bases, leaving 7 bases of the junction unmatched.

The chain is built from TRBV7-2 and TRBJ1-1; 8 bases align to TRBD1. V was pared by 5 bases and J by 4 bases, with 9 bases of the junction left unmatched. CDR3 size: 15 residues. Per the germline V gene, CDR1 is SGHTA and CDR2 is FQGNSA. CDR3 in DNA: TGTGCCAGCAGCCCCCGGACAGGGTTGGGCACTGAAGCTTTCTTT. This codes for CASSPRTGLGTEAFF.

The chain joins TRBV29-1 to TRBJ2-5, with 14 bases identical to TRBD2. Germline V gene lookup returns CDR1 SQVTM and CDR2 ANQGSEA. The CDR3 contains 13 residues. The DNA of the CDR3 is TGCAGGACGGGACTAGCGGGAGTAGAGACCCAGTACTTC. Translated, it gives CRTGLAGVETQYF.

This clone was found once. The V call is TRBV19, the J call TRBJ1-3; TRBD1 might be the D (6 bases). The CDR3 has 15 amino acids. Germline assignment: CDR1 LNHDA and CDR2 SQIVND (reference sequence). Trimming removed 3 bases at V and 1 base at J, with 10 bases between. The CDR3 DNA follows: TGTGCCAGTAGTATTCCCCAGGGGTCTGGAAACACCATATATTTT. Its translation: CASSIPQGSGNTIYF.

The chain uses TRBV28 and TRBJ2-7, with D perhaps TRBD2 (5 bases). Germline lookup yields CDR1 MDHEN and CDR2 SYDVKM. V lost 3 bases and J lost 2, with 8 bases in between. The CDR3 loop spans 13 amino acids. CDR3 nucleotides: TGTGCCAGCAGTTTCGTCGGGGCCTACGAGCAGTACTTC. Translated, it gives CASSFVGAYEQYF.

This clone was recorded a few times. The chain combines TRBV7-2 with TRBJ2-7; D is uncertain. Germline V gives CDR1 SGHTA, CDR2 FQGNSA. The CDR3 has 13 residues. Trimming stripped 3 bases from V and 3 bases from J, with 9 bases between. The CDR3 is CASSFDSYYEQYF. As DNA, the CDR3 is TGTGCCAGCAGCTTCGATTCCTACTACGAGCAGTACTTC.

The chain carries TRBV11-2 and TRBJ2-5; D is undetermined. The CDR3 runs 13 residues. Deletions cut 1 base from V and 5 bases from J, with 8 bases between. Germline V lookup: CDR1 SGHAT, CDR2 FQNNGV. The CDR3 sequence is CASSLAVLETQYF. Here the CDR3 DNA reads TGTGCCAGCAGCTTAGCAGTTCTGGAGACCCAGTACTTC.

The chain has TRBV19 and TRBJ1-2; D call uncertain. The CDR3 has 16 amino acids. From germline, CDR1 is LNHDA and CDR2 SQIVND (reference sequence). V lost 5 bases and J 2 bases, leaving 18 bases between the germline ends. This CDR3 is CASSAWRDSGNYGYTF. The CDR3, as DNA: TGTGCCAGTAGTGCGTGGAGAGATTCGGGGAACTATGGCTACACCTTC.

There are a few counts of this clone. The J gene is TRBJ1-1, the V gene TRBV28; TRBD1 is a possible D gene (6 bases). Germline V lookup: CDR1 MDHEN, CDR2 SYDVKM. V was clipped by 10 bases and J by 0 bases, with 18 bases between them. This CDR3 spans 15 amino acids. The DNA of the CDR3 is TGTGCCACCAGAGCCTCGGGACATATGAACACTGAAGCTTTCTTT. Encoded protein: CATRASGHMNTEAFF.

The V and J genes are TRBV14 and TRBJ2-7; D possibly corresponds to TRBD2 (5 bases). CDR1 and CDR2 (germline): SGHDN, FVKESK. The V and J ends lost 0 bases and 6 bases respectively, with 24 bases between them. CDR3 size: 18 residues. In DNA, the CDR3 is TGTGCCAGCAGCCAAGATAGAGCCCTAGCCGGGTTTGCGCTCGAGCAGTACTTC. This sequence encodes CASSQDRALAGFALEQYF.

The V call is TRBV6-5, the J call TRBJ1-1, with a weak D call TRBD1 (5 bases). The CDR3 extends over 15 amino acids. The germline gives CDR1 MNHEY, CDR2 SVGAGI. V gave up 6 bases and J gave up 1 base, with 15 bases separating them. The CDR3 region is CASRALRQTNTEAFF. The CDR3 coding sequence is TGTGCCAGCAGGGCCCTTAGACAGACGAACACTGAAGCTTTCTTT.

This chain uses TRBV6-1 with TRBJ1-5; 9 bases fit TRBD1. This CDR3 is 15 amino acids long. J gave up 2 bases and V 5 bases, and 4 bases lay outside the gene matches. CDR1 and CDR2 (germline): MNHNS, SASEGT. CDR3 residues: CASSTGQGGNQPQHF. The CDR3 coding sequence is TGTGCCAGCAGTACGGGACAGGGCGGCAATCAGCCCCAGCATTTT.

In DNA, the CDR3 is TGTGCCAGCAGTTTTTGGGGGCAGGGCAGGGAATACACCATATATTTT. Encoded protein: CASSFWGQGREYTIYF. The genes are TRBV27 and TRBJ1-3; perhaps TRBD1 as D (6 bases). This CDR3 is built from 16 residues. Between the trimmed V and J ends, which lost 3 bases and 8 bases, there was a span of 20 bases. CDR1 and CDR2 (germline): MNHEY, SMNVEV (reference sequence).

This clone was detected once. The chain joins TRBV18 to TRBJ2-5, with unresolved D. Germline assignment: CDR1 KGHSH and CDR2 LQKENI. This CDR3 contains 14 residues. Trimming pared 0 bases from V and 4 bases from J, leaving 9 bases between. DNA of the CDR3: TGTGCCAGCTCACCACCGAAGAGTCCAGAGACCCAGTACTTC. It translates to CASSPPKSPETQYF.

This chain uses TRBV27 with TRBJ2-7; 8 bases fit TRBD1. The V and J ends lost 5 bases and 0 bases, in that order; junction bases with no gene match: 6. The CDR3 covers 15 residues. Germline values: CDR1 MNHEY, CDR2 SMNVEV (reference sequence). CDR3: CASSIRQGSSYEQYF. DNA for the CDR3: TGTGCCAGCAGTATTCGACAGGGGAGCTCCTACGAGCAGTACTTC.

The chain joins TRBV10-3 to TRBJ2-2, with D uncertain. The length of the CDR3 is 11 residues. Trimming removed 3 bases at V and 7 bases at J, with 3 bases between. CDR1 is ENHRY and CDR2 is SYGVKD in the germline V gene. The CDR3 bases are TGTGCCATCAGTGACGGCGGGGAGCTGTTTTTT. Translating it yields CAISDGGELFF.

V is TRBV30 and J is TRBJ2-1, with 13 bases that match TRBD2. The CDR3 is 17 residues long. The V gene end was trimmed by 4 bases and the J gene end by 2 bases; junction bases not matched to a gene: 8. CDR1 and CDR2 from the germline V gene are GTSNPN and SVGIG (reference sequence). CDR3 sequence: CAWIGTSGVRTYNEQFF. The CDR3 DNA is TGTGCCTGGATTGGGACTAGCGGGGTAAGGACCTACAATGAGCAGTTCTTC.